This is a list of T cell receptor beta chains from one sample in a study of OX40 agonist ivuxolimab in advanced cancers. The protocol was immunoSEQ multiplex PCR, while the TCRdb copy is restricted to in-frame clones and leaves out a portion. The data hold 15,000 to 20,000 clones, with 73% observed a single time. The sample was CD4+ or CD8+ T cells sorted from blood, taken in a trial of the OX40 agonist ivuxolimab. The receptors originated from an adult with an advanced solid tumor such as melanoma, head and neck, liver or kidney cancer. CDR3s include the opening cysteine and the closing phenylalanine or tryptophan. Fields, in order: CDR3 length, clone size, J gene, D gene, V gene, CDR3 protein, CDR3 DNA. The D gene is left open where the match is weak. Part of the rows lack a size; the others show once, few, many or a class for expanded clones.

12 | NA | TRBJ2-1 | NA | TRBV7-9 | CASSLVAGEQFF | TGTGCCAGCAGCTTAGTTGCGGGTGAGCAGTTCTTC
16 | once | TRBJ2-1 | TRBD2 | TRBV6-5 | CASSYTLAGSYNEQFF | TGTGCCAGCAGTTACACTCTAGCGGGCTCCTACAATGAGCAGTTCTTC
13 | NA | TRBJ2-5 | NA | TRBV19 | CASSLDTRETQYF | TGTGCCAGTAGTCTGGACACCAGGGAGACCCAGTACTTC
15 | medium-sized | TRBJ1-1 | NA | TRBV4-3 | CASSQDPGGGTEAFF | TGCGCCAGCAGCCAAGATCCGGGCGGGGGGACTGAAGCTTTCTTT
12 | few | TRBJ2-7 | NA | TRBV2 | CASSGIDYEQYF | TGTGCCAGCAGTGGAATCGACTACGAGCAGTACTTC
12 | NA | TRBJ1-1 | NA | TRBV7-8 | CASSFRQSEAFF | TGTGCCAGCAGCTTTCGACAGTCAGAAGCTTTCTTT
13 | NA | TRBJ2-7 | NA | TRBV2 | CASSENSSYEQYF | TGTGCCAGCAGTGAGAACAGCTCCTACGAGCAGTACTTC
15 | NA | TRBJ1-1 | NA | TRBV7-2 | CASSLDGIMNTEAFF | TGTGCCAGCAGCTTAGATGGGATTATGAACACTGAAGCTTTCTTT
16 | NA | TRBJ2-3 | NA | TRBV23-1 | CASSQSAREGTDTQYF | TGCGCCAGCAGTCAATCGGCCAGGGAAGGCACAGATACGCAGTATTTT
12 | NA | TRBJ2-1 | NA | TRBV28 | CASSPNRDPEFF | TGTGCCAGCAGTCCCAACAGGGATCCTGAGTTCTTC
15 | NA | TRBJ1-2 | TRBD1 | TRBV6-1 | CASRPGTGVYYGYTF | TGTGCCAGCAGGCCCGGGACAGGAGTTTACTATGGCTACACCTTC
21 | few | TRBJ1-3 | TRBD1 | TRBV4-3 | CASSHGIDRERSALSGNTIYF | TGCGCCAGCAGCCATGGGATCGACAGGGAACGGTCAGCGCTCTCTGGAAACACCATATATTTT
13 | few | TRBJ1-1 | NA | TRBV6-4 | CASSDSNPSEAFF | TGTGCCAGCAGTGACTCGAATCCATCTGAAGCTTTCTTT
10 | few | TRBJ1-4 | NA | TRBV6-6 | CASTGEKLFF | TGTGCCAGCACTGGGGAAAAACTGTTTTTT
15 | NA | TRBJ1-3 | TRBD1 | TRBV6-5 | CASSVGTGEVNTIYF | TGTGCCAGCAGTGTCGGGACAGGGGAGGTCAACACCATATATTTT
15 | NA | TRBJ1-2 | TRBD1 | TRBV6-6 | CASSYSVTGVYGYTF | TGTGCCAGCAGTTACTCGGTGACAGGGGTTTATGGCTACACCTTC
12 | NA | TRBJ1-1 | TRBD1 | TRBV6-5 | CASGQGNTEAFF | TGTGCCAGCGGACAGGGGAACACTGAAGCTTTCTTT